Listed here are 18 T cell receptor beta chains from one sample, sequenced in a study of early T cells in non-severe SARS-CoV-2 infection. TCRdb recomputed calls from the 5' RACE reads with MiXCR, one row per CDR3 protein. The sample has 80,000 or so distinct CDR3 sequences; 15% to 19% are singletons. The sequencing sample was made of whole blood. The receptors derive from an adult who was a healthcare worker with PCR-confirmed SARS-CoV-2 infection or an uninfected control (not recorded which).

This clonotype was seen only a few times. The chain couples TRBV24-1 to TRBJ2-2; possibly TRBD2 for D (6 bases). The germline V and J ends were trimmed by 9 bases and 5 bases, with 9 bases remaining between them. Germline V gives CDR1 KGHDR, CDR2 SFDVKD. The CDR3 is 12 amino acids. CDR3: CATAGGTGELFF. The CDR3 DNA reads as TGTGCCACCGCCGGGGGTACCGGGGAGCTGTTTTTT.

This clonotype has a handful of counts. The V call is TRBV5-1, the J call TRBJ2-3; tentative D call: TRBD2 (6 bases). From germline, CDR1 is SGHRS and CDR2 YFSETQ. V lost 0 bases to trimming and J lost 4 bases, with 12 bases between them. The CDR3 is 15 amino acids. CDR3 protein: CASSLDGTQADTQYF. CDR3 bases: TGCGCCAGCAGCTTGGATGGGACTCAGGCAGATACGCAGTATTTT. Full variable domain (rest looked up from reference TRBV5-1 and TRBJ2-3): KAGVTQTPRYLIKTRGQQVTLSCSPISGHRSVSWYQQTPGQGLQFLFEYFSETQRNKGNFPGRFSGRQFSNSRSEMNVSTLELGDSALYLCASSLDGTQADTQYFGPGTRLTVL.

Turning to this clonotype: This may be a read error, as it is one base from a much larger clone. The conserved final phenylalanine or tryptophan is absent from the CDR3, which likely points to a read error. This rearrangement joins TRBV2 to TRBJ2-7; D possibly uses TRBD1 or TRBD2 (5 bases each). CDR1 is SNHLY, CDR2 FYNNEI, per germline. The ends were cut back, 10 bases at V and 0 bases at J, with 13 bases in the middle. This CDR3 region has 13 residues. The CDR3, as DNA: TGTGCCATCCCGAGGGGAAGCTCCTACGAGCAGTACCTC. Translating gives CAIPRGSSYEQYL.

A few counts support this clonotype. This chain uses TRBV7-9 with TRBJ2-7; D might be TRBD2 (6 bases). Germline-derived CDR1 and CDR2 are SEHNR and FQNEAQ (reference sequence). The CDR3 has 15 amino acids. Trimming removed 1 base at V and 4 bases at J, with 14 bases between. CDR3 amino acids: CASSLGLGVGYEQYF. The CDR3 DNA reads TGTGCCAGCAGCTTAGGACTAGGAGTAGGGTACGAGCAGTACTTC.

V and J are TRBV7-9 and TRBJ2-5; D might be TRBD1 (5 bases). The CDR3 is 13 amino acids. V was clipped by 2 bases and J by 4 bases, with 8 bases between them. Germline loops: CDR1 SEHNR, CDR2 FQNEAQ (reference sequence). CDR3 nucleotides: TGTGCCAGCAGCTTACAGGGATCAGAGACCCAGTACTTC. Translation: CASSLQGSETQYF.

The V gene is TRBV3-1, the J gene TRBJ2-1; TRBD2 aligns across 10 bases. This CDR3 region has 16 residues. Germline loops: CDR1 LGHDT, CDR2 YNNKEL (reference sequence). Losses at the gene ends were 1 base for V and 8 bases for J; bases not matched to a gene: 8. This CDR3 is CASSQGSGGALDEQFF. The CDR3 DNA sequence: TGTGCCAGCAGCCAAGGGAGCGGGGGGGCCTTAGATGAGCAGTTCTTC.

This clonotype was detected only a few times. The V and J genes are TRBV27 and TRBJ2-3, with D unclear. Between the trimmed V and J ends, which lost 5 bases and 5 bases, there was a span of 11 bases. The germline V gene encodes CDR1 MNHEY and CDR2 SMNVEV (reference sequence). The CDR3 spans 13 residues. CDR3 amino acids: CASSLIIGDTQYF. The CDR3 DNA is TGTGCCAGCAGTCTAATCATTGGAGATACGCAGTATTTT.

This clonotype was observed a handful of times. The chain couples TRBV19 to TRBJ2-1; maybe TRBD2 (6 bases). The length of the CDR3 is 16 residues. CDR1 is LNHDA and CDR2 is SQIVND in the germline V gene (reference sequence). V lost 5 bases, J lost 0 bases, and 14 bases lay in between. The CDR3 sequence is CASSYRDGSSYNEQFF. Here the CDR3 DNA reads TGTGCCAGTAGTTATCGGGACGGGAGCTCCTACAATGAGCAGTTCTTC.

Remarks on this clonotype: Mismatch with germline at one junction end may stem from a read error. The chain is built from TRBV6-2 or TRBV6-3 and TRBJ2-7; D is uncertain. CDR1 and CDR2 from the germline V gene are MNHEY and SVGEGT. CDR3 length: 8 residues. CDR3 DNA sequence: TGTGCCAGCAGCCATCTGAGCTTC. Its protein product is CASSHLSF.

This clonotype has at least ten counts. The chain links TRBV6-6 to TRBJ1-1; D is possibly TRBD1 (6 bases). Trimming shortened V by 2 bases and J by 7 bases, and 17 bases separated the two germline ends. The CDR3 is made up of 15 amino acids. Germline V CDR1 and CDR2: MNHNY, SVGAGI (reference sequence). The CDR3 region has the DNA TGTGCCAGCAGTTACCCCGAAGGGGGAATTGATGAAGCTTTCTTT. Translated, it gives CASSYPEGGIDEAFF.

V usage is TRBV6-6 and J usage is TRBJ2-2; possible D gene TRBD1, 5 bases. The CDR3 extends over 12 amino acids. The V gene's germline CDR1 is MNHNY and CDR2 SVGAGI (reference sequence). Between the trimmed V and J ends, which lost 6 bases and 4 bases, there was a span of 6 bases. CDR3 nucleotide sequence: TGTGCCAGCAGGCAGGGCACCGGGGAGCTGTTTTTT. Residues: CASRQGTGELFF.

The table lists this clonotype with many counts. This chain joins TRBV11-2 and TRBJ1-2; D is possibly TRBD1 (5 bases). CDR1 and CDR2 from the germline V gene are SGHAT and FQNNGV. CDR3 length: 17 residues. The ends were cut back, 8 bases at V and 1 base at J, with 23 bases in the middle. CDR3 DNA: TGTGCCAGCCGGACGCCCCACCCCGGGGGACTTAACTATGGCTACACCTTC. Residues: CASRTPHPGGLNYGYTF.

The rearrangement links TRBV10-2 to TRBJ2-5; D ambiguous. Per the germline V gene, CDR1 is WSHSY and CDR2 is SAAADI. The CDR3 has 15 amino acids. The V end lost 4 bases, the J end lost 2 bases, and 14 bases lay between the germline ends. CDR3 amino acids: CASSGGDARQETQYF. CDR3 nucleotides: TGCGCCAGCAGTGGGGGTGACGCGAGGCAAGAGACCCAGTACTTC.

V and J are TRBV24-1 and TRBJ1-1, with D unresolved. Between the trimmed V and J ends, which lost 2 bases and 5 bases, there was a span of 5 bases. The CDR3 consists of 12 residues. The germline CDR1 and CDR2 sequences are KGHDR and SFDVKD. The CDR3 DNA reads TGTGCCACCAGTGATTGGGATACTGAAGCTTTCTTT. It encodes CATSDWDTEAFF.

This clonotype has only a few counts. The chain joins TRBV28 to TRBJ1-1; unclear D gene. Germline CDR1 reads MDHEN; CDR2 reads SYDVKM. There are 14 residues in the CDR3. V lost 7 bases and J lost 5, with 17 bases in between. CDR3 amino acids: CASMTRPGRTEAFF. The CDR3 DNA reads TGTGCCAGCATGACCCGTCCCGGCAGGACTGAAGCTTTCTTT.

The chain is built from TRBV4-1 and TRBJ2-3; maybe TRBD2 (6 bases). Trimming shortened V by 3 bases and J by 1 base, and 14 bases separated the two germline ends. The germline gives CDR1 MGHRA, CDR2 YSYEKL. The CDR3 length is 16 residues. The CDR3 coding sequence is TGCGCCAGCAGCCACCCGTTAGCGGTTGGCACAGATACGCAGTATTTT. Translated: CASSHPLAVGTDTQYF.

The genes are TRBV4-1 and TRBJ2-5; 8 bases are a match to TRBD2. The CDR3 runs 16 residues. The V segment lost 1 base and the J segment 1 base; nucleotides outside the gene matches: 5. Germline V lookup: CDR1 MGHRA, CDR2 YSYEKL. The CDR3 is CASSQVMGLVQETQYF. The CDR3 DNA reads as TGCGCCAGCAGCCAAGTTATGGGACTAGTCCAAGAGACCCAGTACTTC.

In this sample, this clonotype turned up a few times. The genes are TRBV7-2 and TRBJ2-3, with D possibly being TRBD2 (5 bases). The CDR3 has 15 residues. V lost 0 bases and J lost 5, with 12 bases in between. Germline-derived CDR1 and CDR2 are SGHTA and FQGNSA. The CDR3, as DNA: TGTGCCAGCAGCTTAGCGGCTAGCATACAAGATACGCAGTATTTT. This codes for CASSLAASIQDTQYF.